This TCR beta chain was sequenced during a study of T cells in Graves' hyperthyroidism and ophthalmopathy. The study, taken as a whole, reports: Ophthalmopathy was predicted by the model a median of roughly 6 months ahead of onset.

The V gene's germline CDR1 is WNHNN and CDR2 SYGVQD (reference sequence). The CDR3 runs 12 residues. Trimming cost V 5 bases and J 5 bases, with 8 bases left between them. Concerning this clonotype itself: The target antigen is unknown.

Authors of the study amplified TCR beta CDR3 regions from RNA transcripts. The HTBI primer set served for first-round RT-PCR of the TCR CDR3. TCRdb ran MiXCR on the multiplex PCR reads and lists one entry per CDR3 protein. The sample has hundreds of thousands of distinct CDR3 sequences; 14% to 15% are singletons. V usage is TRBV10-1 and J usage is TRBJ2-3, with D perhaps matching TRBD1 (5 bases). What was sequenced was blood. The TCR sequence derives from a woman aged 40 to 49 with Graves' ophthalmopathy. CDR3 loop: CASSPQGDTQYF. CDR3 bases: TGCGCCAGCAGTCCCCAGGGAGATACGCAGTATTTT.